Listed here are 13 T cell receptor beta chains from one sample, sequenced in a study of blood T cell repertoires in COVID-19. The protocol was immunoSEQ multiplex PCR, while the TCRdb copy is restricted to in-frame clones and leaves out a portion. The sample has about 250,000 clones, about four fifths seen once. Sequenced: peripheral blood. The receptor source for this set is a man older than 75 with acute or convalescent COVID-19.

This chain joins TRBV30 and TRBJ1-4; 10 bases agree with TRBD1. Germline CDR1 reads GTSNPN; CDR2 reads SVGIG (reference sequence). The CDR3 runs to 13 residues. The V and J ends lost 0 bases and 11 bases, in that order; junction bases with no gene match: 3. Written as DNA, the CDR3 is TGTGCCTGGAGTGTATCGGGACAGGGGAAACTGTTTTTT. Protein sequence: CAWSVSGQGKLFF.

CDR3 loop: CASSSMTGANYGYTF. CDR3 coding DNA: TGCGCCAGCAGCTCGATGACAGGGGCGAACTATGGCTACACCTTC. The V and J genes are TRBV5-1 and TRBJ1-2; 8 nucleotides match TRBD1. Germline values: CDR1 SGHRS, CDR2 YFSETQ. This CDR3 is built from 15 residues. The V gene end was trimmed by 3 bases and the J gene end by 2 bases; junction bases not matched to a gene: 6.

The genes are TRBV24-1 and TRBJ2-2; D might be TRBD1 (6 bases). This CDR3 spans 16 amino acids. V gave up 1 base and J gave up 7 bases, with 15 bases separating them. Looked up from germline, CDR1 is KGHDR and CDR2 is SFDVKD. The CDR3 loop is CATSDLGRGSGGELFF. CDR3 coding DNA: TGTGCCACCAGTGATTTAGGCAGGGGCTCAGGCGGGGAGCTGTTTTTT.

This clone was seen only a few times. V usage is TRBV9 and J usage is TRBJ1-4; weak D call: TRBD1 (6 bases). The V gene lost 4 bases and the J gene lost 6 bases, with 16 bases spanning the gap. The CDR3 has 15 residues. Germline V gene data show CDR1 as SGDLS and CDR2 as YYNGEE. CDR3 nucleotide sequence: TGTGCCAGCAGCCCGACCAGGGGTACCCATGAAAAACTGTTTTTT. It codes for CASSPTRGTHEKLFF.

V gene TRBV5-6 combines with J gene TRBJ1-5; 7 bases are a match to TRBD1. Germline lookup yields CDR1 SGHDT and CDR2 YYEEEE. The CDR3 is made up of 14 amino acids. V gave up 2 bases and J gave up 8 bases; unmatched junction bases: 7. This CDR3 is CASSLGTAREPQHF. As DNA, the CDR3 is TGTGCCAGCAGCTTAGGGACAGCGAGGGAGCCCCAGCATTTT.

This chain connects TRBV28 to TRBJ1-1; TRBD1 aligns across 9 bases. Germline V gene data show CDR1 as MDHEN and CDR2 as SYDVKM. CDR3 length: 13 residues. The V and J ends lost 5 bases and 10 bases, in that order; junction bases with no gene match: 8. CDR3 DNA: TGTGCCAGCAGTACCGGGACAGGGTTCAGAGCTTTCTTT. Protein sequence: CASSTGTGFRAFF.

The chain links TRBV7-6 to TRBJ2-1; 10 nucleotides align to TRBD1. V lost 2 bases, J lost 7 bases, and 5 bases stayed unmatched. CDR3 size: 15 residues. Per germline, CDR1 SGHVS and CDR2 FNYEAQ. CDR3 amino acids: CASSLNLGQGNEQFF. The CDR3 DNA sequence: TGTGCCAGCAGCTTAAATCTGGGACAGGGGAATGAGCAGTTCTTC.

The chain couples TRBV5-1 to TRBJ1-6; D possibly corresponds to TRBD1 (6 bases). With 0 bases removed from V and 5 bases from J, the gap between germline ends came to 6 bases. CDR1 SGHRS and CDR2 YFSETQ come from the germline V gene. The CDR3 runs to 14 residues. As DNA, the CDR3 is TGCGCCAGCAGCTTGGGGGACAATAATTCACCCCTCCACTTT. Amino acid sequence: CASSLGDNNSPLHF.

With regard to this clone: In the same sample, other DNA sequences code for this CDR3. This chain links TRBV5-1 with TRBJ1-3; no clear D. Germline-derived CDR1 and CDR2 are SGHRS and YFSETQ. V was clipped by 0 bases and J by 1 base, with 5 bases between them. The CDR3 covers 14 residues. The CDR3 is CASSLGSSGNTIYF. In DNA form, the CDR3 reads TGCGCCAGCAGCTTGGGTTCTTCTGGAAACACCATATATTTT.

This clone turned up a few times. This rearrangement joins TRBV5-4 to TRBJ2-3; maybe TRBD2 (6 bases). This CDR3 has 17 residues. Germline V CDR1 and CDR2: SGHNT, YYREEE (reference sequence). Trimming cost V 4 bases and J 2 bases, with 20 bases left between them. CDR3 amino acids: CASSQTGTSSFTDTQYF. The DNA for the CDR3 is TGTGCCAGCAGCCAAACGGGGACTTCTAGCTTCACAGATACGCAGTATTTT.

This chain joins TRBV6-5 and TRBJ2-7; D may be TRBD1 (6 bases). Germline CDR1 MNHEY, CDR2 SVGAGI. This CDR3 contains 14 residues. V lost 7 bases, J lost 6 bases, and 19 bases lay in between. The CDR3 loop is CASTETGWGSEQYF. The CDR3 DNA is TGTGCCAGCACCGAGACAGGTTGGGGCTCCGAGCAGTACTTC.

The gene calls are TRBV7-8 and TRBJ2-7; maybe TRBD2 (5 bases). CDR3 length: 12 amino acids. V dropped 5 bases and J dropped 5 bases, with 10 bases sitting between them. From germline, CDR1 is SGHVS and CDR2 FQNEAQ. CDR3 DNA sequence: TGTGCCAGCAGCCCCGGGGTACACGAGCAGTACTTC. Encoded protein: CASSPGVHEQYF.

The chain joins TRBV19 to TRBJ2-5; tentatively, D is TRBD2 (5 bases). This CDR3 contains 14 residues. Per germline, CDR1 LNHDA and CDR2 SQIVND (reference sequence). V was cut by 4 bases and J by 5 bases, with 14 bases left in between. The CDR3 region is CASSTERRGETQYF. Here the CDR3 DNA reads TGTGCCAGTAGTACGGAACGACGAGGGGAGACCCAGTACTTC.